The clone carrying this TCR beta chain was picked up many times. Its antigen is unidentified. The source of the sample is a study of Graves' ophthalmopathy and Graves' hyperthyroidism. PBMCs were density-gradient isolated from about 9.6 ml fresh blood. Whole-study results and caveats: Predictions made by the model for ophthalmopathy progression reached 70% to 71% sensitivity and just under 75% specificity. Detection in blood was also observed for most expanded thyroid clonotypes above 0.001 frequency.

V was trimmed by 0 bases and J by 4 bases, leaving 10 bases between them. The CDR3 runs 15 residues. Germline values: CDR1 MNHNS, CDR2 SASEGT. Amplification of the TCR beta CDR3 regions used RNA transcripts (as template). First-round RT-PCR with HTBI primers preceded a second-round multiplex PCR. One entry per CDR3 protein, called by TCRdb with MiXCR from the multiplex PCR reads. The data hold hundreds of thousands of distinct CDR3 sequences, with under 15% observed a single time. Source material: blood. The chain uses TRBV6-1 and TRBJ1-5; D possibly corresponds to TRBD1 (6 bases). This clonotype was obtained from a woman younger than 45 with Graves' ophthalmopathy. The CDR3 DNA reads as TGTGCCAGCAGTGAAGCGCTAACAGGGAATCAGCCCCAGCATTTT. As protein: CASSEALTGNQPQHF.